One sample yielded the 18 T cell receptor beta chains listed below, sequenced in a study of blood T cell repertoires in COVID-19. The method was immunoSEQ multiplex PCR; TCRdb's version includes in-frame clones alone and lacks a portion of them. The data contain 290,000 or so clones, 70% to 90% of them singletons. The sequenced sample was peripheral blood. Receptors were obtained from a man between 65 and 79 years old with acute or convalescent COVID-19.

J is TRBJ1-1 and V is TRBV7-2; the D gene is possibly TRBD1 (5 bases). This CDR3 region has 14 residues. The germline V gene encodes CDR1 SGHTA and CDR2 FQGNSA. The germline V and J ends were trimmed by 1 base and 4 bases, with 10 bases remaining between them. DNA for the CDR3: TGTGCCAGCAGCTTAGGAGGCGGGGCCACTGAAGCTTTCTTT. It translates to CASSLGGGATEAFF.

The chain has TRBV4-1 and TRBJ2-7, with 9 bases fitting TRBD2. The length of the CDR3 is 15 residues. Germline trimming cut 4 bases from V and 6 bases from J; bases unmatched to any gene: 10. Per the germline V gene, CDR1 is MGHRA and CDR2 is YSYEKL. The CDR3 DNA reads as TGCGCCAGCAGCCCCCAGGGTAGCGGGAGTACCGAGCAGTACTTC. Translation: CASSPQGSGSTEQYF.

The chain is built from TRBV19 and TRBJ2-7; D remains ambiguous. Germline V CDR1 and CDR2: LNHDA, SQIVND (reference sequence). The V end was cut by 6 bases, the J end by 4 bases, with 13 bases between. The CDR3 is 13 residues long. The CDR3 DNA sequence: TGTGCCAGTAGGCAAAATGGCTTTTACGAGCAGTACTTC. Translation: CASRQNGFYEQYF.

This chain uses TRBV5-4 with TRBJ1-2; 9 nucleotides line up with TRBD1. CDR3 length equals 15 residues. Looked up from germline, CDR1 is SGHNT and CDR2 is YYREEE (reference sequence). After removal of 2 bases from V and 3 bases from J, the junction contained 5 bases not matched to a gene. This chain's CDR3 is CASSLPGQGHYGYTF. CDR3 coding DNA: TGTGCCAGCAGCTTACCCGGACAGGGGCACTATGGCTACACCTTC.

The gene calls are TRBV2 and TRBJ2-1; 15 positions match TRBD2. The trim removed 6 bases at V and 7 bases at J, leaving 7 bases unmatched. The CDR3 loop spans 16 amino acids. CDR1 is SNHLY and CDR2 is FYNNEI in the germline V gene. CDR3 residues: CASRGLAGGGGNEQFF. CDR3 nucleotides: TGTGCCAGCAGGGGACTAGCGGGAGGTGGAGGAAATGAGCAGTTCTTC.

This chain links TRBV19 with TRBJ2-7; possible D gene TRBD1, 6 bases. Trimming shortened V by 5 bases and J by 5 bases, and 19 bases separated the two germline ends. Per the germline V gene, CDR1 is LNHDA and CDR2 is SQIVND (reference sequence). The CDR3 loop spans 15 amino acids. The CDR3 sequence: CASSPPSYRVHEQYF. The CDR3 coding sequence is TGTGCCAGTAGTCCCCCTAGTTACAGGGTCCACGAGCAGTACTTC. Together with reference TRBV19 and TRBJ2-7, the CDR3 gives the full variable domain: DGGITQSPKYLFRKEGQNVTLSCEQNLNHDAMYWYRQDPGQGLRLIYYSQIVNDFQKGDIAEGYSVSREKKESFPLTVTSAQKNPTAFYLCASSPPSYRVHEQYFGPGTRLTVT.

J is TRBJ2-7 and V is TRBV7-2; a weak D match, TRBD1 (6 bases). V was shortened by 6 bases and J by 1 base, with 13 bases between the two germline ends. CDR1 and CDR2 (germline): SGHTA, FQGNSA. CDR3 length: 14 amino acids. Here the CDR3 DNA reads TGTGCCAGCAGACTAGGACAGTTTTCCTACGAGCAGTACTTC. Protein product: CASRLGQFSYEQYF.

This CDR3 reads CASSEGGQGARSPLHF. Written as DNA, the CDR3 is TGTGCCAGCAGTGAAGGTGGACAGGGGGCAAGATCACCCCTCCACTTT. The V gene is TRBV6-1, the J gene TRBJ1-6; TRBD1 aligns across 11 bases. V shed 1 base and J 10 bases; nucleotides not matched to a gene: 6. This CDR3 spans 16 amino acids. The germline CDR1 and CDR2 sequences are MNHNS and SASEGT.

For the CDR3, the DNA is TGCGCCAGCAGCCAAGAAATTGACAGAACTAACTATGGCTACACCTTC. It yields the protein CASSQEIDRTNYGYTF. This chain links TRBV4-3 with TRBJ1-2, with D perhaps matching TRBD1 (5 bases). Germline CDR1 and CDR2: LGHNA and YSLEER. This CDR3 contains 16 residues. V dropped 0 bases and J dropped 0 bases, with 11 bases sitting between them.

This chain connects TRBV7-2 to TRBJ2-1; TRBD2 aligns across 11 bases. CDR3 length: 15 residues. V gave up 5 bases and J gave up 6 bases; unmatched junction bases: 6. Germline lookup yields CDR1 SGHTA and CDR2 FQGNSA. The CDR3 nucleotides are TGTGCCAGCAGCCCGGGACTAGCGGCCGGCAATGAGCAGTTCTTC. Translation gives CASSPGLAAGNEQFF.

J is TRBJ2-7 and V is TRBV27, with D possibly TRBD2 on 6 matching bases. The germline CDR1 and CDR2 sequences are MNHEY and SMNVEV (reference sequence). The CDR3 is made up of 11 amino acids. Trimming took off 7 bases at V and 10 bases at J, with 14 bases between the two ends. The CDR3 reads CASTGWGVQYF. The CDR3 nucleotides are TGTGCCAGCACCGGATGGGGGGTACAGTACTTC.

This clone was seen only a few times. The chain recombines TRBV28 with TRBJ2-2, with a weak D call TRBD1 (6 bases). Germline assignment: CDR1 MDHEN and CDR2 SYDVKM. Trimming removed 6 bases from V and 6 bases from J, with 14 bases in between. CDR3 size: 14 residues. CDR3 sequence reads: CASSLPHRAGELFF. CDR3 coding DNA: TGTGCCAGCAGCCTCCCACACAGGGCCGGGGAGCTGTTTTTT.

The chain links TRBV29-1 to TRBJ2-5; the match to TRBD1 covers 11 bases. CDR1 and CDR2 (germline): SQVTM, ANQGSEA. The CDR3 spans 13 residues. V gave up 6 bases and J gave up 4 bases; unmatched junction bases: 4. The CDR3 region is CSVGTGGGETQYF. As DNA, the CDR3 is TGCAGCGTCGGGACAGGGGGAGGAGAGACCCAGTACTTC.

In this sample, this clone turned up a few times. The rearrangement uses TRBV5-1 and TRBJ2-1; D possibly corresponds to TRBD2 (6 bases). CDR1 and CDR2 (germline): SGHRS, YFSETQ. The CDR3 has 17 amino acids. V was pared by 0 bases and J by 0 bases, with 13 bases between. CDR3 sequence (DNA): TGCGCCAGCAGCTTGGGCCCAGCGGGTATCTCCTACAATGAGCAGTTCTTC. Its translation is CASSLGPAGISYNEQFF. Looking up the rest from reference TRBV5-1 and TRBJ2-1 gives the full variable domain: KAGVTQTPRYLIKTRGQQVTLSCSPISGHRSVSWYQQTPGQGLQFLFEYFSETQRNKGNFPGRFSGRQFSNSRSEMNVSTLELGDSALYLCASSLGPAGISYNEQFFGPGTRLTVL.

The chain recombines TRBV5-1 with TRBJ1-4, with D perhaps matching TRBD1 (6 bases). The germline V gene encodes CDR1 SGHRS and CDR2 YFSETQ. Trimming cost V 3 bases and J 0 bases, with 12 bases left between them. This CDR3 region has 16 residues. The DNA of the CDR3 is TGCGCCAGCAGCTCTTTGGGGGCTGCAACTAATGAAAAACTGTTTTTT. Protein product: CASSSLGAATNEKLFF.

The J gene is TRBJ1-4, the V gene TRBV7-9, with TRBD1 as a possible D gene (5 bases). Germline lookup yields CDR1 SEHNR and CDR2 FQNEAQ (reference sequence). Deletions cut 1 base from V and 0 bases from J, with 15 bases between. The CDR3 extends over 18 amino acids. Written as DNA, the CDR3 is TGTGCCAGCAGCTTAGTGGGCAGGGTCGTTGCAACTAATGAAAAACTGTTTTTT. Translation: CASSLVGRVVATNEKLFF.

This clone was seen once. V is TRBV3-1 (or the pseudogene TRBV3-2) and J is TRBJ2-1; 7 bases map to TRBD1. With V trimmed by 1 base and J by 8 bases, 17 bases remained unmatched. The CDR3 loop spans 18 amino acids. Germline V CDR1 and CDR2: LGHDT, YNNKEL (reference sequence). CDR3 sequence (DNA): TGTGCCAGCAGCCAAGGCGCCCGCGAGGGGGCGAAAGAGTATGAGCAGTTCTTC. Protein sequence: CASSQGAREGAKEYEQFF.

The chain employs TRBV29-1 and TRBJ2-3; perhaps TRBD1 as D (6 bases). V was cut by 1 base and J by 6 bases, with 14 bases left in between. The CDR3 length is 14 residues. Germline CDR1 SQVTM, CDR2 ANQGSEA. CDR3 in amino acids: CSVEGGLRVDTQYF. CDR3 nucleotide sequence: TGCAGCGTTGAAGGGGGGCTCAGGGTGGATACGCAGTATTTT.